Listed below are T cell receptor beta chains from one sample, sequenced in a study of blood T cell repertoires in COVID-19. TCRdb's table, derived via immunoSEQ multiplex PCR, lists solely in-frame clones and lacks some. This sample has approximately 250,000 clones; around 89% occur once, and the top ten carry approximately 4.1%. Material: PBMCs or T cells enriched from blood (not recorded which). These receptors were collected from a woman aged 25 to 39 who had recovered from COVID-19. CDR3s include the opening cysteine and the closing phenylalanine or tryptophan. D genes are given only for firm matches. Rows give clone size only sometimes, using once, few, many, or a class for an expanded clone.

d_call clone_size cdr3_length j_call v_call cdr3_nt cdr3_aa
TRBD1 . 18 TRBJ2-3 TRBV7-8 TGTGCCAGCAGCTGGTCCAAGACAGGGGGAACTAGCACAGATACGCAGTATTTT CASSWSKTGGTSTDTQYF
TRBD1 . 14 TRBJ2-6 TRBV7-2 TGTGCCAGCAGCTCCGGGACAGGGGGACACGTCCTGACTTTC CASSSGTGGHVLTF
TRBD1 once 13 TRBJ1-5 TRBV5-1 TGCGCCAGCAGCATGACAGGGCATCAGCCCCAGCATTTT CASSMTGHQPQHF
. . 15 TRBJ2-2 TRBV7-7 TGTGCTAGCAGCTTAGCGGAGTCAGCCACCGGGGAGCTGTTTTTT CASSLAESATGELFF
TRBD1 . 15 TRBJ2-1 TRBV3-1/TRBV3-2 TGTGCCAGCAGCCAATCTCCGGGACAGGGTAATGAGCAGTTCTTC CASSQSPGQGNEQFF
. . 12 TRBJ2-7 TRBV19 TGTGCCAGTAGCCGGGACAACTACGAGCAGTACTTC CASSRDNYEQYF
. . 13 TRBJ1-6 TRBV30 TGTGCCTGGAGTCGGGAGGGAAATTCACCCCTCCACTTT CAWSREGNSPLHF
. . 15 TRBJ1-3 TRBV5-6 TGTGCCAGCAGCTTGATCAGGGCCTCTGGAAACACCATATATTTT CASSLIRASGNTIYF
TRBD1 . 14 TRBJ1-2 TRBV28 TGTGCCAGCAGACATACAGGGGGCAGGGATGGCTACACCTTC CASRHTGGRDGYTF
. . 13 TRBJ1-4 TRBV6-2/TRBV6-3 TGTGCCAGCAGTACGGCGACAACTCGAAAACTGTTTTTT CASSTATTRKLFF
TRBD2 few 16 TRBJ2-7 TRBV28 TGTGCCAGCAGTTCAGTAGCGGGAGGGCCTCTTAACGAGCAGTACTTC CASSSVAGGPLNEQYF
TRBD1 . 17 TRBJ1-4 TRBV10-3 TGTGCCATCAGTGAGTCTCGGGACAGGTATCCTAATGAAAAACTGTTTTTT CAISESRDRYPNEKLFF
. . 14 TRBJ1-1 TRBV6-5 TGTGCCAGCAGAAGGCGGGTTGGGAACACTGAAGCTTTCTTT CASRRRVGNTEAFF
. . 13 TRBJ1-1 TRBV15 TGTGCCACCAGCAGATACAGAGAACCTGAAGCTTTCTTT CATSRYREPEAFF
. . 16 TRBJ1-6 TRBV4-1 TGCGCCAGCAGCCAAGATAGGGGCGCCTATAATTCACCCCTCCACTTT CASSQDRGAYNSPLHF
. . 17 TRBJ2-3 TRBV5-4 TGTGCCAGCAGCTTGGGATCTCAGCGGGCGAGCACAGATACGCAGTATTTT CASSLGSQRASTDTQYF
TRBD2 few 14 TRBJ2-1 TRBV7-3 TGTGCCAGCAGCCCCGGGACTAAATTTCGTGAGCAGTTCTTC CASSPGTKFREQFF
. . 18 TRBJ2-1 TRBV5-1 TGCGCCAGCAGCCGCAACATAAATCGACAGGTGGGGGATAATGAGCAGTTCTTC CASSRNINRQVGDNEQFF
. . 13 TRBJ2-2 TRBV5-6 TGTGCCAGCAGCTTAGGAGGTACCGGGGAGCTGTTTTTT CASSLGGTGELFF
TRBD1 . 14 TRBJ1-4 TRBV28 TGTGCCAGCAGTCCTCCAGGGGACAGGCAGAAACTGTTTTTT CASSPPGDRQKLFF
. . 15 TRBJ2-3 TRBV3-1/TRBV3-2 TGTGCCAGCAGCCTCTGGGACACCCGCTCGAATACGCAGTATTTT CASSLWDTRSNTQYF
. . 13 TRBJ1-6 TRBV27 TGTGCCAGCAGTTTCCCCCGCCAGGGGATCCTCCACTTT CASSFPRQGILHF
. . 13 TRBJ2-2 TRBV9 TGTGCCAGCAGCGTAGTGAGCACCGGGGAGCTGTTTTTT CASSVVSTGELFF
. . 13 TRBJ1-1 TRBV19 TGTGCCAGCTGGGGGCAGCGGAACACTGAAGCTTTCTTT CASWGQRNTEAFF
. . 12 TRBJ1-5 TRBV29-1 TGCAGCGCTCGGTCCCCCAATCAGCCCCAGCATTTT CSARSPNQPQHF